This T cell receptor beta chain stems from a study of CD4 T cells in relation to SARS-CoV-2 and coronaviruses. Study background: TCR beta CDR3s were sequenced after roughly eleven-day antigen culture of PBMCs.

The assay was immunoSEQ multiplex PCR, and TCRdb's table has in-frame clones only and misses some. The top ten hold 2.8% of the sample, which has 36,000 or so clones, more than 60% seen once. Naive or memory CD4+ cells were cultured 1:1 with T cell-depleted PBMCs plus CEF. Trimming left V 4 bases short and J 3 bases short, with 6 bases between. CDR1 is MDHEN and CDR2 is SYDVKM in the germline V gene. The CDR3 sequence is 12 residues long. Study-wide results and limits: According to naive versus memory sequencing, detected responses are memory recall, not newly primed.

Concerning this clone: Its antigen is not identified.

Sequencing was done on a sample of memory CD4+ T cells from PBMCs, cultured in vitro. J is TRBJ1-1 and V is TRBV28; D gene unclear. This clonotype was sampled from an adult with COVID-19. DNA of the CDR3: TGTGCCAGCAGTTCGAAATACACTGAAGCTTTCTTT. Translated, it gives CASSSKYTEAFF.